This T cell receptor (beta chain) was sequenced in a study of cytomegalovirus exposure and HLA in healthy donors. Broader study findings: The study listed 150 to 200 cytomegalovirus-associated TCR beta chains.

Vbeta (60) and Jbeta (13) primers were used in the PCR. Here immunoSEQ multiplex PCR was the method, and the copy in TCRdb shows in-frame clones only, minus some. Seen here are about 140,000 clones, around 66% observed once, and the top ten hold 6.5%. With 1 base clipped from V and 5 bases from J, the junction kept 8 bases outside the gene matches. There are 17 residues in the CDR3. Germline loops: CDR1 SGHRS, CDR2 YFSETQ. With respect to this clone: Its target is unknown.

This receptor was taken from a woman aged 60-75 years in good health and CMV-seronegative. Sequencing used PBMCs. The chain joins TRBV5-1 to TRBJ2-1, with 11 nucleotides matching TRBD2. CDR3 protein: CASSLRLAGGTNNEQFF. CDR3 bases: TGCGCCAGCAGCTTGCGGCTAGCGGGGGGCACCAACAATGAGCAGTTCTTC.